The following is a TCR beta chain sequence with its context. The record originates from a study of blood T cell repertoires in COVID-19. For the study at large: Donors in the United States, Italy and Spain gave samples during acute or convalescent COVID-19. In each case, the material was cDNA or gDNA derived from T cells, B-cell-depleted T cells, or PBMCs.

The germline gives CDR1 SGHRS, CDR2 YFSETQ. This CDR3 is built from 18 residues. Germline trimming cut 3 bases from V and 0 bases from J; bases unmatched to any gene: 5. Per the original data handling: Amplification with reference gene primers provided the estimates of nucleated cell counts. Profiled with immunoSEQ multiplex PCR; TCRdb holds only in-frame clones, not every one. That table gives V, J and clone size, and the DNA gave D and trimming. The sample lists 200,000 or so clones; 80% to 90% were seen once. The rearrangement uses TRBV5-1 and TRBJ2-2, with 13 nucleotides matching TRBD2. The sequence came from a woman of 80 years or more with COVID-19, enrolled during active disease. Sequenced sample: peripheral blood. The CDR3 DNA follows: TGCGCCAGCAGCTCAGGACTAGCGGGGGCCTCGAACACCGGGGAGCTGTTTTTT. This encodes CASSSGLAGASNTGELFF.